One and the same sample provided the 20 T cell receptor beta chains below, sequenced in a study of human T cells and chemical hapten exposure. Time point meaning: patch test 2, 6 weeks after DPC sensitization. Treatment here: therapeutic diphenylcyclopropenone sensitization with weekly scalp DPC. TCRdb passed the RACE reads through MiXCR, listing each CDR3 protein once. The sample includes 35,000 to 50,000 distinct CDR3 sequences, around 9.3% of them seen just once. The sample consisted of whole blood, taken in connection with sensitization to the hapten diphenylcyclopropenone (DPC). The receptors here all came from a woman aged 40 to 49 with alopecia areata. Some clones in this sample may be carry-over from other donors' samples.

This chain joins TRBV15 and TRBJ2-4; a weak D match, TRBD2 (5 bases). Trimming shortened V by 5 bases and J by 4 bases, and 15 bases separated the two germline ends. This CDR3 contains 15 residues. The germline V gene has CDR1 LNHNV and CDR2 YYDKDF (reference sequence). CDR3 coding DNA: TGTGCCACCAGCCGATCGAGGGCAGCAAAAAACATTCAGTACTTC. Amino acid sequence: CATSRSRAAKNIQYF.

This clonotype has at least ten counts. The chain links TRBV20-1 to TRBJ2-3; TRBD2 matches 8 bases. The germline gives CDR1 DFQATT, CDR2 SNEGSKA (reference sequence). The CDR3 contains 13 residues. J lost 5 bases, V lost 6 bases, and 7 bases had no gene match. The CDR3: CSAPAGVIDTQYF. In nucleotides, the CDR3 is TGCAGTGCGCCAGCGGGGGTTATAGATACGCAGTATTTT.

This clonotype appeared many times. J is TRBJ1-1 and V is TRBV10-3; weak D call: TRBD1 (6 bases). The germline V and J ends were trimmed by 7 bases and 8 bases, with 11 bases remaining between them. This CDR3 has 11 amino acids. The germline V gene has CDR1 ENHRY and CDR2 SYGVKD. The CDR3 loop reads CAIKGEGEAFF. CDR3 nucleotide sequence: TGTGCCATCAAGGGGGAGGGAGAAGCTTTCTTT.

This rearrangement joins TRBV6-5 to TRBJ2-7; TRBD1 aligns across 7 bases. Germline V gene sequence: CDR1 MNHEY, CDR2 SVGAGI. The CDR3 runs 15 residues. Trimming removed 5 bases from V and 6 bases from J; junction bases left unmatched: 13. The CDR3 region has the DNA TGTGCCAGCAGTAGGAGCGCCGGGACAGTGGCCGAGCAGTACTTC. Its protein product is CASSRSAGTVAEQYF.

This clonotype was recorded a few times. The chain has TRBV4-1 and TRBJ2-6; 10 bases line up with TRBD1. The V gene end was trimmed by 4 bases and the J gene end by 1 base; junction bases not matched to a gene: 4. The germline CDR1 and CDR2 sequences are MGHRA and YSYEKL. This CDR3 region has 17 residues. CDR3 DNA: TGCGCCAGCAGCCCAGGGGACAGGGGTTCTGGGGCCAACGTCCTGACTTTC. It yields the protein CASSPGDRGSGANVLTF.

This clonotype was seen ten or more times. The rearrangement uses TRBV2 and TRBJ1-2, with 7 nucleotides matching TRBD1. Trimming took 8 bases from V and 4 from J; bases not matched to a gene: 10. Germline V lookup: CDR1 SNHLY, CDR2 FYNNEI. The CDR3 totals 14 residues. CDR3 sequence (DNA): TGTGCCAGCTTCCGGGACAGAATATCCTATGGCTACACCTTC. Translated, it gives CASFRDRISYGYTF.

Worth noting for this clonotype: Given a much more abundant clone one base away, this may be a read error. CDR3 DNA: TGTGCCAGCATTCCCGGACGTAGGAATCAGTCCCAGCATTTT. Its translation is CASIPGRRNQSQHF. The genes are TRBV28 and TRBJ1-5; D is unclear. The CDR3 runs to 14 residues. Germline values: CDR1 MDHEN, CDR2 SYDVKM.

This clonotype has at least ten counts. The CDR3 DNA reads as TGTGCCAGCAGCTTATTGGCTAGGTGGGGGGCGGTCTACAATGAGCAGTTCTTC. It specifies CASSLLARWGAVYNEQFF. V and J are TRBV7-8 and TRBJ2-1; tentatively, D is TRBD1 or TRBD2 (6 bases each). The V gene lost 2 bases and the J gene lost 3 bases, with 20 bases spanning the gap. The CDR3 is 18 residues long. Germline-derived CDR1 and CDR2 are SGHVS and FQNEAQ.

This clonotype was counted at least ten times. CDR3 residues: CSVEVVQGREQYF. The CDR3 coding sequence is TGCAGCGTTGAAGTGGTCCAGGGTCGGGAGCAGTACTTC. J is TRBJ2-7 and V is TRBV29-1; D might be TRBD1 (5 bases). The V and J ends lost 1 base and 7 bases respectively, with 14 bases between them. The CDR3 runs to 13 residues. Germline lookup yields CDR1 SQVTM and CDR2 ANQGSEA.

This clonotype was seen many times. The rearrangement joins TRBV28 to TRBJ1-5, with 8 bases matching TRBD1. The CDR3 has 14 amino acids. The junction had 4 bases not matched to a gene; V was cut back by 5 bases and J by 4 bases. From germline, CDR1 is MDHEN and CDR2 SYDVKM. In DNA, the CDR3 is TGTGCCAGCAGTAATAGACAGGGGAATCAGCCCCAGCATTTT. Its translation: CASSNRQGNQPQHF.

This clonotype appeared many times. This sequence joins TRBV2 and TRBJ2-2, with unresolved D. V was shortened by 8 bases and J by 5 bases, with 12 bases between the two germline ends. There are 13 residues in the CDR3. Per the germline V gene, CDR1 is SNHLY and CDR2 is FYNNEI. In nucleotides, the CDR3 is TGTGCCAGCCATCGGCTGGGAACCGGGGAGCTGTTTTTT. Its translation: CASHRLGTGELFF.

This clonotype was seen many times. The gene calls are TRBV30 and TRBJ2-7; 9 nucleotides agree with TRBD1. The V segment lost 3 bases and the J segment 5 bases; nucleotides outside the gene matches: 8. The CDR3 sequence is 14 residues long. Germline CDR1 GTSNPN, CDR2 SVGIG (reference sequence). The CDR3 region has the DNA TGTGCCTGGAGGAAGGGAGGACAGGGGCACGAGCAGTACTTC. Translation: CAWRKGGQGHEQYF.

The CDR3 nucleotides are TGTGCCAGCAGCCCCCCCACAGGGAGCCCTATGAACACTGAAGCTTTCTTT. Translation: CASSPPTGSPMNTEAFF. The chain is built from TRBV7-6 and TRBJ1-1; possibly TRBD1 for D (6 bases). Between the trimmed V and J ends, which lost 5 bases and 0 bases, there was a span of 19 bases. CDR1 and CDR2 (germline): SGHVS, FNYEAQ. This CDR3 region has 17 residues.

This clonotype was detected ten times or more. The CDR3 spells CASREVGLAGVIPDTQYF. DNA for the CDR3: TGTGCCAGCAGAGAGGTGGGACTAGCGGGGGTGATTCCAGATACGCAGTATTTT. This chain links TRBV7-3 with TRBJ2-3; TRBD2 aligns across 14 bases. Germline V lookup: CDR1 SGHTA, CDR2 FQGTGA. The V gene end was trimmed by 6 bases and the J gene end by 4 bases; junction bases not matched to a gene: 12. The CDR3 consists of 18 residues. Looking up the rest from reference TRBV7-3 and TRBJ2-3 gives the full variable domain: GAGVSQTPSNKVTEKGKYVELRCDPISGHTALYWYRQSLGQGPEFLIYFQGTGAADDSGLPNDRFFAVRPEGSVSTLKIQRTERGDSAVYLCASREVGLAGVIPDTQYFGPGTRLTVL.

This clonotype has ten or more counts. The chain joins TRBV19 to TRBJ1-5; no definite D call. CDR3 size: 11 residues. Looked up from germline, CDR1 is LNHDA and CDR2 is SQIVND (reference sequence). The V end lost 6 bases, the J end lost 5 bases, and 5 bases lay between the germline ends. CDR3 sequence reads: CASSLDQPQHF. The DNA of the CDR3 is TGTGCCAGTAGCCTAGATCAGCCCCAGCATTTT.

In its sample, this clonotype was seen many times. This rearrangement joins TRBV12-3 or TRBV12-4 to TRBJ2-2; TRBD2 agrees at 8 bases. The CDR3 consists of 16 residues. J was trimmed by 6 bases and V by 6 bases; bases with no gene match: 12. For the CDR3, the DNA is TGTGCCAGCAGAACCCCCGCAGCGGGGGAGTCCGGGGAGCTGTTTTTT. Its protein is CASRTPAAGESGELFF.

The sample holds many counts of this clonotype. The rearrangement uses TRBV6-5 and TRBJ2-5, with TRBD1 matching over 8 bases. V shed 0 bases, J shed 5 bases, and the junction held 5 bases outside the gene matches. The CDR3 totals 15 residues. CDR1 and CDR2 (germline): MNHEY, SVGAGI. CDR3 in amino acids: CASSYSRTGRETQYF. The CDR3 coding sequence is TGTGCCAGCAGTTACTCCCGGACAGGGAGGGAGACCCAGTACTTC.

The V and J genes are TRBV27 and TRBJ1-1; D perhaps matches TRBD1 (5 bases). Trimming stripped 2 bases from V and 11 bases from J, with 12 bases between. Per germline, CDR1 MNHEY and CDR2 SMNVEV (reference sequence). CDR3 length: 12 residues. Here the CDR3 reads CASSLRGGGAFF. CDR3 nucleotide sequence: TGTGCCAGCAGTTTACGAGGCGGGGGTGCTTTCTTT.

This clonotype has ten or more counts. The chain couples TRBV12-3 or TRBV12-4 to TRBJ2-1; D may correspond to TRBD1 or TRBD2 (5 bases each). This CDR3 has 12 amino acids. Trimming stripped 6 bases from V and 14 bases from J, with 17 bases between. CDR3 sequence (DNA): TGTGCCAGCAGAGAGGTTGGGGGACCGGAGTTCTTC. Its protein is CASREVGGPEFF.

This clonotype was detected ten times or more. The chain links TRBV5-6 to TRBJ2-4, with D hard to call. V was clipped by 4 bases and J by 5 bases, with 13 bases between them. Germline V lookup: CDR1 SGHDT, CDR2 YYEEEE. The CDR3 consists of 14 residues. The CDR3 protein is CASSQWTTQNIQYF. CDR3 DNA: TGTGCCAGCAGCCAGTGGACGACTCAAAACATTCAGTACTTC.